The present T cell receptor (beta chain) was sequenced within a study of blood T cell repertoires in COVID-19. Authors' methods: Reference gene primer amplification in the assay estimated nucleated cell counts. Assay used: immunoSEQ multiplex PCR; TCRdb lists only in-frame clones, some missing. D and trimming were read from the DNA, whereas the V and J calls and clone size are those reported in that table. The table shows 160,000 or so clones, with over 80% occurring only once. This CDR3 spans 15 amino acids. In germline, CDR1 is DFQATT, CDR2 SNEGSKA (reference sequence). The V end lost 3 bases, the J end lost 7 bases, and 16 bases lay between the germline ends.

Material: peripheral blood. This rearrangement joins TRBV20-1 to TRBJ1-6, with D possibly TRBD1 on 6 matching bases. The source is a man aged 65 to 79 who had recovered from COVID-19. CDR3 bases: TGCAGTGCTAGTCGGAGATCAGGGGAAAATTCACCCCTCCACTTT. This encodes CSASRRSGENSPLHF.